This TCR beta chain stems from a study of cytomegalovirus exposure and HLA in healthy donors. Study at large: Within the Caucasian-associated ancestry cluster were approximately 77% of the approximately 400 genotyped donors. Whole-study results and caveats: Association with HLA alleles at 0.05 false discovery rate was found for 17,000 or so TCR beta sequences in a later analysis. Earlier results showed most TCR beta V segments being productive about 90% or about 30% of the time.

Looked up from germline, CDR1 is SGDLS and CDR2 is YYNGEE. The CDR3 extends over 15 amino acids. Trimming removed 4 bases from V and 7 bases from J; junction bases left unmatched: 9. To note about this clone: The antigen is unknown.

The PCR used 60 Vbeta and 13 Jbeta primers. Measured with immunoSEQ multiplex PCR; TCRdb has only the in-frame clones, and not every one. This sample carries around 230,000 clones, just under 80% of them seen once, and the ten largest clones take 0.47%. The genes are TRBV9 and TRBJ1-4, with 8 bases identical to TRBD1. The TCR comes from a boy aged 5-17 years in good health and CMV-seronegative. What was sequenced was PBMCs. CDR3 sequence (DNA): TGTGCCAGCAGCCCCCGGGCAGGGGGCGTTGAAAAACTGTTTTTT. Protein: CASSPRAGGVEKLFF.